This T cell receptor (beta chain) was obtained from a study of blood T cell repertoires in COVID-19. The wider study: The cDNA or gDNA used as material had been derived from T cells, B-cell-depleted T cells, or PBMCs.

Produced via immunoSEQ multiplex PCR; TCRdb's table is partial and in-frame only. The sample has some 150,000 clones, over 80% seen once. Germline V gives CDR1 MNHEY, CDR2 SVGAGI. The V end lost 7 bases, the J end lost 0 bases, and 13 bases lay between the germline ends. The CDR3 consists of 15 residues. This clone was detected only once. The chain couples TRBV6-5 to TRBJ2-1; tentative D call: TRBD2 (5 bases). This TCR came from a human donor in a cohort sampled during active COVID-19. Source material: peripheral blood. CDR3 in amino acids: CASTEGRSSYNEQFF. CDR3 sequence (DNA): TGTGCCAGCACCGAGGGAAGGAGCTCCTACAATGAGCAGTTCTTC.